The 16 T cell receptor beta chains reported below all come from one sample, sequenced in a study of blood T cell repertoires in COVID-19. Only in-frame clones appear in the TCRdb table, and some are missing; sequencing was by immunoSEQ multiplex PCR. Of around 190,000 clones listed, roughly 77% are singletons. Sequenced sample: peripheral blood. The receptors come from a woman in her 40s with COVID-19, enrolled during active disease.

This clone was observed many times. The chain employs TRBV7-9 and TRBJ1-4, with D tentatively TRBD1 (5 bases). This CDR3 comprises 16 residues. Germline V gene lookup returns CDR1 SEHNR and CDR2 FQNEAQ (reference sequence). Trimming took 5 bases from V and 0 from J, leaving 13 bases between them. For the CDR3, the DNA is TGTGCCAGCAGCGCCCGACAGACAGCAACTAATGAAAAACTGTTTTTT. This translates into CASSARQTATNEKLFF.

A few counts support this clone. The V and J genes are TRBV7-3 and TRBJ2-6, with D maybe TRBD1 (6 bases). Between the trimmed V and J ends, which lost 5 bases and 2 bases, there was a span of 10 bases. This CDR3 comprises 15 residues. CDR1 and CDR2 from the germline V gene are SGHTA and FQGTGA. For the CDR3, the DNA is TGTGCCAGCAGCGTTACAGGGACTGGGGCCAACGTCCTGACTTTC. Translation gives CASSVTGTGANVLTF.

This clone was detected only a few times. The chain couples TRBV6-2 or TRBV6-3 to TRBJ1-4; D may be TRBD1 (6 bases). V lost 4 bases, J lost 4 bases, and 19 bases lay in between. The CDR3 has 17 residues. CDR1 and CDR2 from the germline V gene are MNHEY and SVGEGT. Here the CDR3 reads CASSFEVADSHNEKLFF. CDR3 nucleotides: TGTGCCAGCAGTTTCGAGGTGGCGGACAGCCATAATGAAAAACTGTTTTTT.

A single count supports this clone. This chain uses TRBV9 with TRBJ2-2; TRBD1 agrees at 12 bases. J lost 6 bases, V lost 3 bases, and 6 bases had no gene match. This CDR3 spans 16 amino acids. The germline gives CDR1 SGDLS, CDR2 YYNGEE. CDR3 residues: CASSEGTGGNAGELFF. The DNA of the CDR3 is TGTGCCAGCAGCGAGGGGACAGGGGGCAATGCCGGGGAGCTGTTTTTT.

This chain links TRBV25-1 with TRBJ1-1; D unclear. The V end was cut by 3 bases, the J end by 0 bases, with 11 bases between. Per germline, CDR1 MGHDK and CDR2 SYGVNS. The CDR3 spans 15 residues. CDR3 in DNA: TGTGCCAGCAGTGAGTCCCTCATAGTGAACACTGAAGCTTTCTTT. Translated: CASSESLIVNTEAFF.

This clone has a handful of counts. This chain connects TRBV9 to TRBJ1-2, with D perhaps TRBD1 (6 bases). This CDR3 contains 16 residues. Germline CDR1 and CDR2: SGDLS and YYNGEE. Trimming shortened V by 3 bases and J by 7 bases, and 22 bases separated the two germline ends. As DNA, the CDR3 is TGTGCCAGCAGCGCGCAGCCTGGGGGGGCCCTCAGTGGCTACACCTTC. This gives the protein CASSAQPGGALSGYTF.

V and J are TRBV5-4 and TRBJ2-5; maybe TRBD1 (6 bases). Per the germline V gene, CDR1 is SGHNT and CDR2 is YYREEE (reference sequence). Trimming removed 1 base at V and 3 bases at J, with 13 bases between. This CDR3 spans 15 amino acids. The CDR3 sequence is CASSLIGQQKETQYF. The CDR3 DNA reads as TGTGCCAGCAGCTTGATAGGACAGCAGAAAGAGACCCAGTACTTC. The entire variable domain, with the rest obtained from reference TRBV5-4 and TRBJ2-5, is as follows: ETGVTQSPTHLIKTRGQQVTLRCSSQSGHNTVSWYQQALGQGPQFIFQYYREEENGRGNFPPRFSGLQFPNYSSELNVNALELDDSALYLCASSLIGQQKETQYFGPGTRLLVL.

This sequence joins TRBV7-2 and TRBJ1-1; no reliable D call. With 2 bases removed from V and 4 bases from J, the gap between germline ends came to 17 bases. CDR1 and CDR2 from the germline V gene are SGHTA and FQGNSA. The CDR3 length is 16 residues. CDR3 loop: CASSLWRRPDSTEAFF. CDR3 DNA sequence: TGTGCCAGCAGCTTATGGCGCAGGCCCGATAGCACTGAAGCTTTCTTT.

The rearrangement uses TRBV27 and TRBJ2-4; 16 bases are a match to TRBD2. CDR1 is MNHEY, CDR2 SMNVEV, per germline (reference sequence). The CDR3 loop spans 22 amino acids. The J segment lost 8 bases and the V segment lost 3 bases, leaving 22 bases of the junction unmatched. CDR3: CASSFYGPVGTSGRAIRHIQYF. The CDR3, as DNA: TGTGCCAGCAGTTTTTACGGACCTGTAGGGACTAGCGGGAGGGCCATCAGGCACATTCAGTACTTC.

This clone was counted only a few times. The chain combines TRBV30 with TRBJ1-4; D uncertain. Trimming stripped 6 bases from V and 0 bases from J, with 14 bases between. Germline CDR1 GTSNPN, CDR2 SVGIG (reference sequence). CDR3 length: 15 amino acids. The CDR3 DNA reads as TGTGCCTGCTCGCGCGGAAGAGCAACTAATGAAAAACTGTTTTTT. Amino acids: CACSRGRATNEKLFF. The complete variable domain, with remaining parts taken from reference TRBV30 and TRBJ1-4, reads SQTIHQWPATLVQPVGSPLSLECTVEGTSNPNLYWYRQAAGRGLQLLFYSVGIGQISSEVPQNLSASRPQDRQFILSSKKLLLSDSGFYLCACSRGRATNEKLFFGSGTQLSVL.

CDR3 loop: CASSLVTGGNEKLFF. As DNA, the CDR3 is TGCGCCAGCAGCTTGGTAACAGGGGGCAATGAAAAACTGTTTTTT. The V call is TRBV5-1, the J call TRBJ1-4; the match to TRBD1 covers 9 bases. With V trimmed by 0 bases and J by 5 bases, 2 bases remained unmatched. Germline V CDR1 and CDR2: SGHRS, YFSETQ. The length of the CDR3 is 15 residues.

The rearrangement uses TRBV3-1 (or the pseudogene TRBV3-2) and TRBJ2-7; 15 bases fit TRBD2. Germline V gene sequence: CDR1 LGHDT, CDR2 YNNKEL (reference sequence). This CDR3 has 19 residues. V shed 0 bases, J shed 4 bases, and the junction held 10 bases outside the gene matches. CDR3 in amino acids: CASSQDKPGLAGGWYEQYF. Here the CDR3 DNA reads TGTGCCAGCAGCCAAGATAAGCCGGGACTAGCGGGAGGCTGGTACGAGCAGTACTTC.

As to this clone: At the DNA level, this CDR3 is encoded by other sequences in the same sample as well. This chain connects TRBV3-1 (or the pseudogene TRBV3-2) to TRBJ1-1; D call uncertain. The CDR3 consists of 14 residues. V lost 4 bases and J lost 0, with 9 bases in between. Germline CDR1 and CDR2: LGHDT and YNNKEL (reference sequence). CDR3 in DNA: TGTGCCAGCAGCCCCAACAGACTGAACACTGAAGCTTTCTTT. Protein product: CASSPNRLNTEAFF.

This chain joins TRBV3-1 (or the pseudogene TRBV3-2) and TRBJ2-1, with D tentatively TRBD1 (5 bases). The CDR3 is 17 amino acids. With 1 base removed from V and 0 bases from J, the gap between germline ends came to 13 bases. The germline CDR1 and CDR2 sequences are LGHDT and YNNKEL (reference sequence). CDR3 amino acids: CASSQAQGFSSYNEQFF. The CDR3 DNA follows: TGTGCCAGCAGCCAAGCCCAGGGTTTTAGCTCCTACAATGAGCAGTTCTTC.

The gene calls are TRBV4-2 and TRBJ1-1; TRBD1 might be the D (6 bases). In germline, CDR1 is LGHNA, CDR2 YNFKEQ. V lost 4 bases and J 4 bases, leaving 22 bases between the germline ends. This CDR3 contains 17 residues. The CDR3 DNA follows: TGTGCCAGCAGCCGGAAACCGACAGGATACGATACCACTGAAGCTTTCTTT. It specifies CASSRKPTGYDTTEAFF.

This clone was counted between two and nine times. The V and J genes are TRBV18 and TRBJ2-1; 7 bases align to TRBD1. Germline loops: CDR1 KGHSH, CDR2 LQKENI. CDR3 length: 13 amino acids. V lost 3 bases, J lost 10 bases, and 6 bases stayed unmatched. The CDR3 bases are TGTGCCAGCTCACCCGGACAGGTCGGAGAGCAGTTCTTC. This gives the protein CASSPGQVGEQFF.